Shown below are 31 T cell receptor beta chains from a single sample sequenced in a study of PD-L1 blockade in urothelial cancer. Using immunoSEQ multiplex PCR, the repertoire was profiled, and TCRdb retains in-frame clones only, with some absent. The repertoire includes approximately 79,000 clones, under 95% of them detected once, and approximately 0.89% sits in the top ten. Time point denoted: peripheral blood 6 weeks after treatment start. The sample was PBMCs, taken around atezolizumab (anti-PD-L1) treatment. These receptors were collected from a woman over 75 with urothelial cancer.

The chain couples TRBV15 to TRBJ2-1, with TRBD1 identical over 9 bases. Germline lookup yields CDR1 LNHNV and CDR2 YYDKDF (reference sequence). V lost 0 bases and J lost 7; bases outside the gene matches: 10. This CDR3 region has 17 residues. Here the CDR3 reads CATSRDRGTGSRNEQFF. CDR3 coding DNA: TGTGCCACCAGCAGAGATCGCGGGACAGGGTCTAGGAATGAGCAGTTCTTC.

This chain uses TRBV4-2 with TRBJ2-1; 8 bases line up with TRBD2. The CDR3 length is 15 residues. After removal of 3 bases from V and 6 bases from J, the junction contained 7 bases not matched to a gene. CDR1 and CDR2 (germline): LGHNA, YNFKEQ. The CDR3 DNA follows: TGTGCCAGCAGCCAGGCCGTAGGGACTAGCAATGAGCAGTTCTTC. Translation gives CASSQAVGTSNEQFF.

The chain recombines TRBV5-1 with TRBJ1-3; 7 nucleotides line up with TRBD1. Losses at the gene ends were 4 bases for V and 2 bases for J; bases not matched to a gene: 6. This CDR3 is 15 amino acids long. CDR1 and CDR2 (germline): SGHRS, YFSETQ. CDR3 nucleotide sequence: TGCGCCAGCAGCGACCCAGGGGGGCCTGGAAACACCATATATTTT. Amino acids: CASSDPGGPGNTIYF.

The V and J genes are TRBV7-2 and TRBJ2-3, with TRBD2 as a possible D gene (6 bases). CDR3 length equals 17 residues. The germline V gene has CDR1 SGHTA and CDR2 FQGNSA. V dropped 0 bases and J dropped 8 bases, with 21 bases sitting between them. DNA of the CDR3: TGTGCCAGCAGCTTAGCGAGTCCGGGAGTCGCTCGGGGTACGCAGTATTTT. Its translation is CASSLASPGVARGTQYF.

The rearrangement joins TRBV10-3 to TRBJ2-3; 8 bases align to TRBD1. Losses at the gene ends were 2 bases for V and 0 bases for J; bases not matched to a gene: 7. The length of the CDR3 is 17 residues. Looked up from germline, CDR1 is ENHRY and CDR2 is SYGVKD. DNA for the CDR3: TGTGCCATCAGTGAGAGACAGGGGATTTCTAGCACAGATACGCAGTATTTT. Its protein is CAISERQGISSTDTQYF.

The rearrangement joins TRBV4-2 to TRBJ1-1; possibly TRBD1 for D (5 bases). Trimming stripped 1 base from V and 1 base from J, with 13 bases between. This CDR3 is built from 16 residues. Germline CDR1 is LGHNA and CDR2 is YNFKEQ. Here the CDR3 reads CASSQGGGTRNTEAFF. CDR3 coding DNA: TGTGCCAGCAGCCAAGGGGGGGGAACCAGGAACACTGAAGCTTTCTTT.

J is TRBJ1-4 and V is TRBV2; 9 nucleotides line up with TRBD1. V was clipped by 8 bases and J by 13 bases; unmatched bases: 8. Germline V gene lookup returns CDR1 SNHLY and CDR2 FYNNEI. The CDR3 spans 12 residues. The CDR3 sequence is CASVPGQGLLFF. The CDR3 region has the DNA TGTGCCAGCGTCCCGGGACAGGGTTTACTGTTTTTT.

The rearrangement uses TRBV28 and TRBJ2-7; 11 bases align to TRBD2. Germline CDR1 reads MDHEN; CDR2 reads SYDVKM. Trimming cost V 5 bases and J 6 bases; bases outside gene matches: 9. CDR3 length: 15 residues. The CDR3 reads CASSKLGLAESEQYF. The CDR3 nucleotides are TGTGCCAGCAGTAAACTGGGACTAGCGGAGAGCGAGCAGTACTTC.

The V and J genes are TRBV29-1 and TRBJ2-5; 8 nucleotides line up with TRBD2. The CDR3 is 15 residues long. Germline assignment: CDR1 SQVTM and CDR2 ANQGSEA. Unmatched junction bases numbered 13, after V lost 6 bases and J lost 4 bases. As DNA, the CDR3 is TGCAGCGTCCTCGGGTGGCGGGAGGTCCGAGAGACCCAGTACTTC. It is translated as CSVLGWREVRETQYF.

The rearrangement links TRBV4-2 to TRBJ2-2, with 9 bases that match TRBD2. The CDR3 is 19 amino acids. Germline V lookup: CDR1 LGHNA, CDR2 YNFKEQ. The ends lost 0 bases at V and 4 bases at J; junction bases unmatched: 12. The CDR3 spells CASSQEGSGLAGSTGELFF. In nucleotides, the CDR3 is TGTGCCAGCAGCCAAGAAGGATCGGGACTAGCTGGTAGCACCGGGGAGCTGTTTTTT.

This rearrangement joins TRBV19 to TRBJ2-7; the match to TRBD1 covers 7 bases. Germline loops: CDR1 LNHDA, CDR2 SQIVND (reference sequence). This CDR3 spans 14 amino acids. J lost 6 bases, V lost 10 bases, and 15 bases had no gene match. The CDR3 DNA reads TGTGCCACCAATGGGGAAACAGGGGTTGGCGAGCAGTACTTC. Its protein is CATNGETGVGEQYF.

This chain uses TRBV27 with TRBJ1-4; the match to TRBD1 covers 8 bases. Germline V gene lookup returns CDR1 MNHEY and CDR2 SMNVEV (reference sequence). This CDR3 is built from 14 residues. The J segment lost 1 base and the V segment lost 6 bases, leaving 1 base of the junction unmatched. The CDR3 here is CASRTGVTNEKLFF. DNA for the CDR3: TGTGCCAGCAGGACAGGGGTAACTAATGAAAAACTGTTTTTT.

The genes are TRBV5-3 and TRBJ2-5, with 12 bases lining up with TRBD2. TRBV5-3 is an open reading frame, and its role is uncertain. This CDR3 is built from 19 residues. With 1 base clipped from V and 4 bases from J, the junction kept 14 bases outside the gene matches. CDR3 in DNA: TGTGCCAGAAGCTTGCTTCTCCACCATCTAGCGGGAGGGGGAGAGACCCAGTACTTC. This gives the protein CARSLLLHHLAGGGETQYF.

V usage is TRBV11-2 and J usage is TRBJ2-1; D is perhaps TRBD2 (6 bases). This CDR3 has 14 amino acids. V lost 1 base to trimming and J lost 3 bases, with 7 bases between them. Looked up from germline, CDR1 is SGHAT and CDR2 is FQNNGV. The CDR3 sequence: CASSLAGVYNEQFF. DNA of the CDR3: TGTGCCAGCAGCTTAGCGGGAGTCTACAATGAGCAGTTCTTC.

The rearrangement uses TRBV12-1 and TRBJ2-1; the table gives TRBD1 as D, unverified against the DNA. TRBV12-1 is a documented pseudogene. The CDR3 length is 15 residues. CDR3 in amino acids: CASNPPGQGDNEQFF. The CDR3 region has the DNA TGTGCCAGCAACCCACCGGGACAGGGAGATAATGAGCAGTTCTTC.

The CDR3: CASSANRGQTYGYTF. CDR3 DNA: TGTGCCAGCAGCGCGAACCGGGGACAGACCTATGGCTACACCTTC. The rearrangement uses TRBV28 and TRBJ1-2, with TRBD1 matching over 7 bases. V shed 6 bases and J 4 bases; nucleotides not matched to a gene: 11. The CDR3 contains 15 residues. CDR1 MDHEN and CDR2 SYDVKM come from the germline V gene.

The rearrangement uses TRBV7-6 and TRBJ2-7, with TRBD1 identical over 7 bases. Germline V gives CDR1 SGHVS, CDR2 FNYEAQ. The CDR3 is 15 residues long. V trimming: 5 bases; J trimming: 7 bases; junction bases outside the gene matches: 14. The CDR3 coding sequence is TGTGCCAGCAGCGGACGGGACAGCCGGTCGGGTGAGCAGTACTTC. Protein: CASSGRDSRSGEQYF. Complete variable domain (other parts from reference TRBV7-6 and TRBJ2-7): GAGVSQSPRYKVTKRGQDVALRCDPISGHVSLYWYRQALGQGPEFLTYFNYEAQQDKSGLPNDRFSAERPEGSISTLTIQRTEQRDSAMYRCASSGRDSRSGEQYFGPGTRLTVT.

This clone appeared once. The rearrangement uses TRBV2 and TRBJ2-1, with TRBD1 matching 7 bases. The V gene's germline CDR1 is SNHLY and CDR2 FYNNEI. V lost 5 bases and J lost 7; bases outside the gene matches: 11. The CDR3 is 15 residues long. This CDR3 is CASSLVPGQQNEQFF. The CDR3 nucleotides read TGTGCCAGCAGTCTTGTCCCGGGACAGCAGAATGAGCAGTTCTTC.

This clone was seen a few times. The V call is TRBV28, the J call TRBJ2-1; 8 positions agree with TRBD2. The V gene end was trimmed by 4 bases and the J gene end by 0 bases; junction bases not matched to a gene: 2. The length of the CDR3 is 15 residues. The germline CDR1 and CDR2 sequences are MDHEN and SYDVKM. The CDR3: CASSSSGSSYNEQFF. CDR3 bases: TGTGCCAGCAGTTCGAGCGGGAGCTCCTACAATGAGCAGTTCTTC.

This clone has just one count. The chain has TRBV27 and TRBJ2-2; D may be TRBD1 (6 bases). Looked up from germline, CDR1 is MNHEY and CDR2 is SMNVEV (reference sequence). The CDR3 length is 16 residues. V shed 1 base and J shed 1 base, with 10 bases lying between them. CDR3 protein: CASSLFGGRNTGELFF. CDR3 coding DNA: TGTGCCAGCAGTTTATTTGGGGGCCGGAACACCGGGGAGCTGTTTTTT.

This clone was detected once. The genes are TRBV6-1 and TRBJ2-3; maybe TRBD2 (7 bases). This CDR3 has 15 residues. V lost 6 bases and J 3 bases, leaving 16 bases between the germline ends. The germline V gene has CDR1 MNHNS and CDR2 SASEGT. CDR3 amino acids: CASRPRGGGTDTQYF. For the CDR3, the DNA is TGTGCCAGCAGACCAAGGGGGGGTGGGACAGATACGCAGTATTTT.

The chain employs TRBV18 and TRBJ2-5; a weak D match, TRBD2 (5 bases). The ends were cut back, 2 bases at V and 7 bases at J, with 14 bases in the middle. The germline V gene has CDR1 KGHSH and CDR2 LQKENI. This CDR3 has 14 residues. This chain's CDR3 is CASSPIEGAMTQYF. For the CDR3, the DNA is TGTGCCAGCTCACCAATCGAGGGAGCGATGACCCAGTACTTC.

This rearrangement joins TRBV27 to TRBJ2-7; 10 bases align to TRBD1. J lost 2 bases, V lost 4 bases, and 11 bases had no gene match. Germline V gene lookup returns CDR1 MNHEY and CDR2 SMNVEV (reference sequence). The CDR3 has 17 amino acids. The CDR3 DNA follows: TGTGCCAGCAGTTCAATCACCGGGACAGGGGTAACCTACGAGCAGTACTTC. This gives the protein CASSSITGTGVTYEQYF.

This clone was seen a single time. The chain uses TRBV27 and TRBJ2-7, with D possibly being TRBD2 (6 bases). Trimming stripped 3 bases from V and 2 bases from J, with 14 bases between. This CDR3 spans 15 amino acids. CDR1 is MNHEY and CDR2 is SMNVEV in the germline V gene (reference sequence). CDR3 in amino acids: CASSLGTSRTYEQYF. CDR3 nucleotide sequence: TGTGCCAGCAGTTTGGGAACTAGCCGAACCTACGAGCAGTACTTC.

The chain has TRBV27 and TRBJ2-5, with TRBD2 matching over 7 bases. With V trimmed by 5 bases and J by 0 bases, 9 bases remained unmatched. Germline CDR1 and CDR2: MNHEY and SMNVEV (reference sequence). This CDR3 has 16 amino acids. As DNA, the CDR3 is TGTGCCAGCAGTCTACGGGACGGGGGGTACCAAGAGACCCAGTACTTC. This gives the protein CASSLRDGGYQETQYF.

This sequence joins TRBV7-3 and TRBJ2-3, with 7 bases that match TRBD2. The CDR3 length is 15 residues. Trimming at V came to 5 bases and at J to 3 bases, leaving 8 bases not matched to a gene. Looked up from germline, CDR1 is SGHTA and CDR2 is FQGTGA. CDR3 loop: CASSDRGLQTDTQYF. The DNA of the CDR3 is TGTGCCAGCAGCGACCGGGGACTACAGACAGATACGCAGTATTTT.

The chain recombines TRBV19 with TRBJ2-7; possible D gene TRBD1, 6 bases. The CDR3 spans 14 residues. V was clipped by 6 bases and J by 3 bases, with 15 bases between them. Germline loops: CDR1 LNHDA, CDR2 SQIVND (reference sequence). The CDR3 nucleotides are TGTGCCAGTAGATCGCCTGGACAGAGCTACGAGCAGTACTTC. Translated, it gives CASRSPGQSYEQYF. Full variable domain (outside the CDR3, taken from reference TRBV19 and TRBJ2-7): DGGITQSPKYLFRKEGQNVTLSCEQNLNHDAMYWYRQDPGQGLRLIYYSQIVNDFQKGDIAEGYSVSREKKESFPLTVTSAQKNPTAFYLCASRSPGQSYEQYFGPGTRLTVT.

V and J are TRBV5-4 and TRBJ2-1; D gene ambiguous. From germline, CDR1 is SGHNT and CDR2 YYREEE (reference sequence). Trimming stripped 3 bases from V and 5 bases from J, with 6 bases between. The CDR3 is 12 amino acids. The CDR3: CASSSLNNEQFF. The CDR3 nucleotides are TGTGCCAGCAGCTCGTTAAACAATGAGCAGTTCTTC.

The gene calls are TRBV9 and TRBJ2-2; D is undetermined. Trimming pared 4 bases from V and 2 bases from J, leaving 15 bases between. This CDR3 region has 16 residues. Germline loops: CDR1 SGDLS, CDR2 YYNGEE. The DNA of the CDR3 is TGTGCCAGCAGCACTGTTCAGGCCGGTAACACCGGGGAGCTGTTTTTT. It specifies CASSTVQAGNTGELFF.

This rearrangement joins TRBV6-5 to TRBJ1-1, with 7 bases lining up with TRBD1. Germline trimming cut 4 bases from V and 6 bases from J; bases unmatched to any gene: 5. In germline, CDR1 is MNHEY, CDR2 SVGAGI. The CDR3 loop spans 13 amino acids. CDR3 DNA: TGTGCCAGCAGTTTAGGGCAGGGGGCTGAAGCTTTCTTT. Its protein product is CASSLGQGAEAFF.

This clone was counted once. The chain combines TRBV19 with TRBJ2-1, with 7 bases aligning to TRBD1. The CDR3 totals 13 residues. The germline CDR1 and CDR2 sequences are LNHDA and SQIVND (reference sequence). V lost 3 bases, J lost 9 bases, and 5 bases stayed unmatched. In DNA, the CDR3 is TGTGCCAGTAGTATTACAGGGGAGAGTGAGCAGTTCTTC. Its translation: CASSITGESEQFF.